The sequence of this T cell receptor beta chain was determined in a study of persistence of HIV-infected CD4 T cells. Nonspecific anti-CD3/anti-CD28 bead stimulation represents the broad CD4+ T cell repertoire. Responding CD4+ T cells were sorted by upregulation of both CD40 ligand and CD69. About this clone itself: The antigen is undetermined.

CDR1 and CDR2 (germline): SGHKS, YYEKEE (reference sequence). V lost 0 bases to trimming and J lost 0 bases, with 9 bases between them. The CDR3 is 15 amino acids. This was the immunoSEQ version 4 assay in survey mode. The assay was immunoSEQ multiplex PCR, and TCRdb's table has in-frame clones only and misses some. The sample has 44,000 or so clones, approximately 90% seen once. J is TRBJ1-1 and V is TRBV5-5; TRBD1 might be the D (5 bases). Sequencing was performed on CD4+ T cells sorted from PBMCs after 18-hour stimulation, taken from a patient who received antiretroviral therapy. This clonotype was sampled from an adult man with HIV who was CMV-seropositive. CDR3 bases: TGTGCCAGCAGCTTGGATGGGACCTTGAACACTGAAGCTTTCTTT. Translating gives CASSLDGTLNTEAFF.